This note documents a single T cell receptor (beta chain) sequence. The ends lost 2 bases at V and 8 bases at J; junction bases unmatched: 5. Germline CDR1 and CDR2: SGHNT and YYREEE (reference sequence). This CDR3 contains 15 residues. The data are from a study of blood T cell repertoires in COVID-19. Study-level background: Spain, Italy and the United States supplied samples that represented acute and convalescent COVID-19.

Clones were read by immunoSEQ multiplex PCR, and TCRdb kept only the in-frame ones, dropping some. The sample has about 65,000 clones, roughly four fifths seen once. Sample: peripheral blood. This TCR was recovered from an elderly man with acute or convalescent COVID-19. The chain has TRBV5-4 and TRBJ2-1; 12 nucleotides match TRBD2. The CDR3 loop is CASSFRLAGEDEQFF. The CDR3 DNA reads TGTGCCAGCAGCTTTAGACTAGCGGGGGAGGATGAGCAGTTCTTC.